This is a list of T cell receptor beta chains from one sample in a study of early T cells in non-severe SARS-CoV-2 infection. TCRdb used MiXCR to reprocess the 5' RACE reads, holding one entry per CDR3 protein. Of approximately 69,000 distinct CDR3 sequences in the sample, about 10% were seen once. Sequenced sample: whole blood. These receptors originate from an adult who was a healthcare worker with PCR-confirmed SARS-CoV-2 infection or an uninfected control (not recorded which). CDR3s include the opening cysteine and the closing phenylalanine or tryptophan. D genes are given only for firm matches. Clone size, where shown, is once, few, many, or a class for clones that have expanded.

TRBD2	TRBJ2-1	many	TRBV7-6	TGTGCCAGCAGCTTAGGCGGGACTAGCGGGGGGGCAAATGAGCAGTTCTTC	CASSLGGTSGGANEQFF
-	TRBJ2-7	-	TRBV7-2	TGTGCCAGCAGCCCCCGCGCCCCCGTCTCGGCGGAGCAGTACTTC	CASSPRAPVSAEQYF
-	TRBJ1-1	few	TRBV29-1	TGCAGCGTCGTATTACATGGGAGTTGGACTGAAGCTTTCTTT	CSVVLHGSWTEAFF
TRBD2	TRBJ2-3	-	TRBV5-1	TGCGCCAGCAGCTTGTTGCCGACTAGCGGTGCAGATACGCAGTATTTT	CASSLLPTSGADTQYF
-	TRBJ1-3	many	TRBV7-2	TGTGCCAGCAGCCCCGGGCTCTCCGGAAACACCATATATTTT	CASSPGLSGNTIYF
-	TRBJ2-2	-	TRBV7-3	TGTGCCAGCAGGATCCAGAAGAACACCGGGGAGCTGTTTTTT	CASRIQKNTGELFF
-	TRBJ2-5	few	TRBV7-9	TGTGCCAGCAGCCCCCCCGGCAACGGCCAGTACTTC	CASSPPGNGQYF
-	TRBJ2-7	-	TRBV5-1	TGCGCCAGCAGCTGGGACAATTCCTACGAGCAGTACTTC	CASSWDNSYEQYF
-	TRBJ1-1	-	TRBV4-1	TGCGCCAGCAGCCAAGATCAGGAGGGGAGGACTGAAGCTTTCTTT	CASSQDQEGRTEAFF
-	TRBJ1-2	few	TRBV10-3	TGTGCCATCACCGAGGGAGGGGGCTACACCTTC	CAITEGGGYTF
-	TRBJ2-7	many	TRBV15	TGTGCCACCAGCAGAGATAGCTACGAGCAGTACTTC	CATSRDSYEQYF
-	TRBJ2-3	many	TRBV12-5	TGTGCTAGTGGTTTAGGGCGGAACGCGCAGTATTTT	CASGLGRNAQYF
-	TRBJ2-1	few	TRBV4-1	TGCGCCAGCAGCCAAGGGACAGCCCCCAATGAGCAGTTCTTC	CASSQGTAPNEQFF
TRBD2	TRBJ2-1	few	TRBV9	TGTGCCAGCTCGTGGCTAGCGGGTGGGGATAATGAGCAGTTCTTC	CASSWLAGGDNEQFF
-	TRBJ2-5	medium-sized	TRBV6-5	TGTGCCAGCAGTTACTCAGAGACCCAGTACTTC	CASSYSETQYF
TRBD2	TRBJ2-3	few	TRBV7-2	TGTGCCAGCAGCCCTAGATCGGGGGGGCCGGGAGATACGCAGTATTTT	CASSPRSGGPGDTQYF
-	TRBJ1-4	-	TRBV3-1	TGTGCCAGCAGCCGCCGGAAAGGGGAGCGTGAAAAACTGTTTTTT	CASSRRKGEREKLFF
-	TRBJ1-2	many	TRBV7-2	TGTGCCAGCAGCAGGACAGAGATTCATGGCTACACCTTC	CASSRTEIHGYTF
-	TRBJ2-3	-	TRBV11-1	TGTGCCAGCAGCGCGGGGAGCGGCTCCACAGATACGCAGTATTTT	CASSAGSGSTDTQYF
-	TRBJ1-1	-	TRBV6-5	TGTGCCAGCAGTTACTCGACGCCGAGAGCTGGCGCTTTCTTT	CASSYSTPRAGAFF
-	TRBJ2-3	-	TRBV5-1	TGCGCCAGCATGTTATCAGATACGCAGTATTTT	CASMLSDTQYF
-	TRBJ2-7	-	TRBV28	TGTGCCAGCAGTCGCCTTGGGGGCAGACACCCCTCCTACGAGCAGTACTTC	CASSRLGGRHPSYEQYF
-	TRBJ2-3	-	TRBV10-3	TGTGCCATCAGTGAGTCGGTGGGGCCTAAAGATACGCAGTATTTT	CAISESVGPKDTQYF
-	TRBJ2-3	-	TRBV20-1	TGCAGTGCTATGCCGGGAAAATGGACCCCCGGTGGATTAACGCAGTATTTT	CSAMPGKWTPGGLTQYF
-	TRBJ1-5	few	TRBV15	TGTGCCACCAGCAGAGGGGGGAGTAATCAGCCCCAGCATTTT	CATSRGGSNQPQHF
TRBD2	TRBJ2-1	-	TRBV7-6	TGTGCCAGCAGGGCGGGAGCCTACAATGAGCAGTTCTTC	CASRAGAYNEQFF
-	TRBJ1-2	-	TRBV7-2	TGTGCCAGCAGCGAGGCCGGGGCCTATGGCTACACCTTC	CASSEAGAYGYTF
-	TRBJ2-1	many	TRBV4-2	TGTGCCAGCAGCCAAGAGCCCACAGGGAAGGCCTCTATCAATGAGCAGTTCTTC	CASSQEPTGKASINEQFF
-	TRBJ2-2	few	TRBV7-2	TGTGCCAGCAGCTCCGGACGGTTCGGGGCCGGGGAGCTGTTTTTT	CASSSGRFGAGELFF
TRBD1	TRBJ1-3	few	TRBV5-1	TGCGCCAGCAGCCTGCAGGGGGACGGTGGAAACACCATATATTTT	CASSLQGDGGNTIYF